The T cell receptor beta chain under discussion was sequenced for a study of early T cells in non-severe SARS-CoV-2 infection. The wider study: Chains were unpaired, as sequencing was done on bulk RNA from unsorted whole blood. General study points: Matching with VDJdb favored anti-spike CD8 responses (missing private and CD4 specificities).

The CDR3 extends over 17 amino acids. The V and J ends lost 6 bases and 6 bases, in that order; junction bases with no gene match: 19. Germline CDR1 and CDR2: MNHEY and SVGAGI. Unique molecular identifiers were affixed to single, distinct cDNA molecules. TCRdb ran MiXCR on the 5' RACE reads and lists one entry per CDR3 protein. The data contain around 70,000 distinct CDR3 sequences, roughly 10% of them singletons. With respect to this clonotype: Its antigen is as yet unknown.

The J gene is TRBJ1-2, the V gene TRBV6-5; the match to TRBD1 covers 7 bases. This receptor was taken from an adult who was a healthcare worker with PCR-confirmed SARS-CoV-2 infection or an uninfected control (not recorded which). Source: whole blood, taken at baseline. CDR3 residues: CASRDGGTAAERDGYTF. The CDR3 DNA sequence: TGTGCCAGCAGGGATGGAGGGACAGCCGCGGAGAGGGATGGCTACACCTTC.